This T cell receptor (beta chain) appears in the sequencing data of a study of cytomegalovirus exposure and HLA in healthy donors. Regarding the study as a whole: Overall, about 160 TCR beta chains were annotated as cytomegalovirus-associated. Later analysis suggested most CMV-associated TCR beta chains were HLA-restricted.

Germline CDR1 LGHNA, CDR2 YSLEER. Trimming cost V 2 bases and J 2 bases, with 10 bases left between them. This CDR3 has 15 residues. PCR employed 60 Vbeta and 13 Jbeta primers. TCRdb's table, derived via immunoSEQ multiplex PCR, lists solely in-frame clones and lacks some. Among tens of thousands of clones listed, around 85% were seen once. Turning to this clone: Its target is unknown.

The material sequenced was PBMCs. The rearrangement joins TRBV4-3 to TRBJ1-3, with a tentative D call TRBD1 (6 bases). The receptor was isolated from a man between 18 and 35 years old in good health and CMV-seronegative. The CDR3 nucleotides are TGCGCCAGCAGCCAACAGGGGAGAACTGGAAACACCATATATTTT. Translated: CASSQQGRTGNTIYF.